This is a list of T cell receptor beta chains from one sample in a study of blood T cell repertoires in COVID-19. The method was immunoSEQ multiplex PCR; TCRdb's version includes in-frame clones alone and lacks a portion of them. Of about 180,000 clones listed, under 85% were seen once; the top ten hold about 9.1%. The sample was peripheral blood. The receptors stem from a woman of 80 years or more with acute or convalescent COVID-19. CDR3s include the opening cysteine and the closing phenylalanine or tryptophan.

j_call | v_call | cdr3_aa
TRBJ2-5 | TRBV7-3 | CASSDEGGTQYF
TRBJ1-2 | TRBV4-1 | CASSQDLPRQGPNYGYTF
TRBJ1-2 | TRBV29-1 | CSVLTATERGYTF
TRBJ2-1 | TRBV24-1 | CATSLGGRRGPYREQFF
TRBJ1-4 | TRBV27 | CASSLSGGAWDKLFF
TRBJ1-2 | TRBV27 | CASSSTGKYGYTF
TRBJ2-5 | TRBV7-6 | CASSFLAGAIQETQYF
TRBJ2-7 | TRBV11-2 | CASSQRTGVGEQYF
TRBJ1-6 | TRBV27 | CASSSSSGHRNSPLHF
TRBJ2-2 | TRBV5-8 | CASSRERGDTGELFF
TRBJ1-5 | TRBV21-1 | CARVSGRDQPQHF
TRBJ1-6 | TRBV11-2 | CASSGLQLGYNSPLHF
TRBJ1-1 | TRBV2 | CASSPDRGNTEAFF
TRBJ2-2 | TRBV6-5 | CASRETGNTGELFF
TRBJ1-2 | TRBV12-3/TRBV12-4 | CASSRSGGGYTF